A single sample gave rise to the 8 T cell receptor beta chains below, sequenced in a study of beta chain features in type 1 diabetes. All of the isolated RNA was reverse transcribed, so expressed TCRB transcripts were sequenced. Clones were sequenced by immunoSEQ multiplex PCR, and TCRdb holds only the in-frame ones, with some missing. The sample holds 300,000 to 350,000 clones; around 15% are singletons and the top ten take over 5.5%. Material: central memory CD4+ T cells from blood. These receptors were collected from a man aged 30 to 39 in good health.

This clone was recorded at least ten times. The V call is TRBV6-1, the J call TRBJ2-1; possibly TRBD1 for D (6 bases). This CDR3 has 15 amino acids. CDR1 is MNHNS, CDR2 SASEGT, per germline. Trimming stripped 8 bases from V and 5 bases from J, with 19 bases between. Here the CDR3 DNA reads TGTGCCAGCCGCCGAGGGGGAGTCTCTCACAATGAGCAGTTCTTC. It encodes CASRRGGVSHNEQFF.

This chain uses TRBV30 with TRBJ2-3; 9 nucleotides match TRBD1. Germline CDR1 and CDR2: GTSNPN and SVGIG (reference sequence). The junction had 14 bases not matched to a gene; V was cut back by 1 base and J by 6 bases. The CDR3 consists of 17 residues. In DNA, the CDR3 is TGTGCCTGGAGTGGCACAGGGGGCCGTAATCGGGCGGATACGCAGTATTTT. It codes for CAWSGTGGRNRADTQYF.

In its sample, this clone was seen a few times. The chain employs TRBV27 and TRBJ1-2, with unresolved D. The CDR3 sequence is 12 residues long. Germline V CDR1 and CDR2: MNHEY, SMNVEV (reference sequence). V was shortened by 4 bases and J by 4 bases, with 7 bases between the two germline ends. CDR3 DNA: TGTGCCAGCAGTTCCGCGGGCTATGGCTACACCTTC. It translates to CASSSAGYGYTF.

V is TRBV29-1 and J is TRBJ1-1; maybe TRBD1 (5 bases). This CDR3 comprises 13 residues. The germline V and J ends were trimmed by 7 bases and 1 base, with 13 bases remaining between them. The germline V gene encodes CDR1 SQVTM and CDR2 ANQGSEA. For the CDR3, the DNA is TGCAGCGGGTCACAGGTGCAGAACACTGAAGCTTTCTTT. Translated: CSGSQVQNTEAFF.

V and J are TRBV9 and TRBJ1-2; D not resolved. V lost 0 bases and J 2 bases, leaving 8 bases between the germline ends. The CDR3 totals 14 residues. In germline, CDR1 is SGDLS, CDR2 YYNGEE. CDR3 DNA: TGTGCCAGCAGCGTAGATTACTACAACTATGGCTACACCTTC. Amino acids: CASSVDYYNYGYTF. The complete variable domain, with remaining parts taken from reference TRBV9 and TRBJ1-2, reads DSGVTQTPKHLITATGQRVTLRCSPRSGDLSVYWYQQSLDQGLQFLIQYYNGEERAKGNILERFSAQQFPDLHSELNLSSLELGDSALYFCASSVDYYNYGYTFGSGTRLTVV.

This clone was counted between two and nine times. The rearrangement joins TRBV28 to TRBJ2-3; tentative D call: TRBD1 (5 bases). V was clipped by 2 bases and J by 1 base, with 7 bases between them. From germline, CDR1 is MDHEN and CDR2 SYDVKM. The CDR3 runs to 14 residues. The chain's CDR3 is CASSLAQGTDTQYF. DNA of the CDR3: TGTGCCAGCAGTTTAGCACAGGGCACAGATACGCAGTATTTT.

The table lists this clone with many counts. The chain links TRBV15 to TRBJ1-4, with D uncertain. V shed 0 bases and J shed 15 bases, with 17 bases lying between them. Germline CDR1 is LNHNV and CDR2 is YYDKDF (reference sequence). The CDR3 runs 14 residues. The CDR3 coding sequence is TGTGCCACCAGCAGAGATTTGGCCGAACAAAGGATGTTTTTT. Residues: CATSRDLAEQRMFF.

In this sample, this clone turned up a few times. The chain uses TRBV5-5 and TRBJ1-6; D not resolved. From germline, CDR1 is SGHKS and CDR2 YYEKEE (reference sequence). The CDR3 extends over 16 amino acids. V lost 5 bases and J 7 bases, leaving 19 bases between the germline ends. DNA of the CDR3: TGTGCCAGCAGAAGCCGGCCAGACACGACCAATTCACCCCTCCACTTT. Translation gives CASRSRPDTTNSPLHF.